Presented here are 7 T cell receptor beta chains from one specimen sequenced in a study of blood T cell repertoires in COVID-19. Generated by immunoSEQ multiplex PCR, the TCRdb table keeps only in-frame clones and is missing some. The table includes roughly 200,000 clones, 75% to 85% detected once. The material sequenced was peripheral blood. All receptors derive from a middle-aged woman with COVID-19, enrolled during active disease.

The CDR3 nucleotides are TGTGCCAGCAGTGCGTTGGCAGGGGGCGTTAGGGCCTACACCTTC. This translates into CASSALAGGVRAYTF. The chain couples TRBV6-6 to TRBJ1-2; 8 bases are a match to TRBD1. The germline V gene has CDR1 MNHNY and CDR2 SVGAGI (reference sequence). The CDR3 length is 15 residues. J gave up 10 bases and V 5 bases, and 15 bases lay outside the gene matches.

This clone was seen just once. This sequence joins TRBV7-8 and TRBJ1-3, with D possibly being TRBD1 (5 bases). Trimming shortened V by 5 bases and J by 8 bases, and 13 bases separated the two germline ends. This CDR3 comprises 13 residues. The V gene's germline CDR1 is SGHVS and CDR2 FQNEAQ. The CDR3 DNA sequence: TGTGCCAGCAGCCTCAGGGAAATAGACACCATATATTTT. It encodes CASSLREIDTIYF.

This chain connects TRBV2 to TRBJ2-1, with TRBD1 identical over 7 bases. CDR1 and CDR2 from the germline V gene are SNHLY and FYNNEI. After removal of 4 bases from V and 2 bases from J, the junction contained 5 bases not matched to a gene. There are 15 residues in the CDR3. Here the CDR3 reads CASSVDRVTYNEQFF. CDR3 sequence (DNA): TGTGCCAGCAGTGTAGACAGGGTTACCTACAATGAGCAGTTCTTC.

This clone occurred a few times. The chain joins TRBV5-5 to TRBJ1-5; 9 bases fit TRBD1. This CDR3 is 15 amino acids long. The germline V gene encodes CDR1 SGHKS and CDR2 YYEKEE (reference sequence). Losses at the gene ends were 0 bases for V and 6 bases for J; bases not matched to a gene: 4. Written as DNA, the CDR3 is TGTGCCAGCAGCTTGGTGGGACAGGGCCCTCAGCCCCAGCATTTT. As protein: CASSLVGQGPQPQHF.

Here the CDR3 DNA reads TGTGCCAGCAGCACACTACAGGGCTACACCGTGAACACTGAAGCTTTCTTT. Protein: CASSTLQGYTVNTEAFF. The genes are TRBV5-6 and TRBJ1-1; tentative D call: TRBD1 (6 bases). The ends were cut back, 4 bases at V and 0 bases at J, with 19 bases in the middle. The CDR3 consists of 17 residues. Germline assignment: CDR1 SGHDT and CDR2 YYEEEE.

V gene TRBV6-5 combines with J gene TRBJ2-2; D is uncertain. Germline CDR1 reads MNHEY; CDR2 reads SVGAGI. Trimming shortened V by 6 bases and J by 5 bases, and 7 bases separated the two germline ends. The length of the CDR3 is 12 residues. The CDR3 region has the DNA TGTGCCAGCAGGAGCCGGACCGGGGAGCTGTTTTTT. This codes for CASRSRTGELFF.

This clone was counted only a few times. The rearrangement uses TRBV5-6 and TRBJ2-3, with TRBD2 as a possible D gene (6 bases). V lost 0 bases and J lost 5, with 22 bases in between. Germline assignment: CDR1 SGHDT and CDR2 YYEEEE. The CDR3 is 18 amino acids. The CDR3 DNA follows: TGTGCCAGCAGCTTGGGGGGCCCCACTAGCCTGGGGATAGATACGCAGTATTTT. Residues: CASSLGGPTSLGIDTQYF.